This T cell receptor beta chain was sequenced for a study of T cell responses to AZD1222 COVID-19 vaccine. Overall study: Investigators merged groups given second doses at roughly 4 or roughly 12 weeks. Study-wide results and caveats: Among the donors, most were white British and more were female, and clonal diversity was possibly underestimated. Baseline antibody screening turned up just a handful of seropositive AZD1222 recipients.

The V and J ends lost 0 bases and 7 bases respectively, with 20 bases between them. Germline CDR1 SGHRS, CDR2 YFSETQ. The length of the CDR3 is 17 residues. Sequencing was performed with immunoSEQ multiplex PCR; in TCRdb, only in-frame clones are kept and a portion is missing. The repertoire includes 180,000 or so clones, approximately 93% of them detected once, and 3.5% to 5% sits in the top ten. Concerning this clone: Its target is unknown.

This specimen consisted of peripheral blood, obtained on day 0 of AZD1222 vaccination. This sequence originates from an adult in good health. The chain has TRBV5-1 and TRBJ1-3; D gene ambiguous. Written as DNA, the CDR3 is TGCGCCAGCAGCTTGGAAGGTCTGGTCCGTATCGCGAACACCATATATTTT. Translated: CASSLEGLVRIANTIYF.